Below are 22 T cell receptor beta chains sequenced from a single sample in a study of cytomegalovirus exposure and HLA in healthy donors. Primers included in the PCR were 60 Vbeta and 13 Jbeta primers. Only in-frame clones appear in the TCRdb table, and some are missing; sequencing was by immunoSEQ multiplex PCR. This repertoire shows fewer than 200,000 clones, 80% found once; its top ten account for 4% to 5%. Sequencing was carried out using PBMCs. All receptors derive from a man aged 30-40 years in good health and CMV-seronegative.

This chain joins TRBV13 and TRBJ2-7; D unresolved. Trimming removed 5 bases at V and 7 bases at J, with 15 bases between. Germline CDR1 PRHDT, CDR2 FYEKMQ (reference sequence). The CDR3 extends over 13 amino acids. The DNA of the CDR3 is TGTGCCAGCAGCCCCCCGAGCGAGCTTGAGCAGTACTTC. Amino acid sequence: CASSPPSELEQYF. The full variable domain, in which reference TRBV13 and TRBJ2-7 provide the parts outside the CDR3, is AAGVIQSPRHLIKEKRETATLKCYPIPRHDTVYWYQQGPGQDPQFLISFYEKMQSDKGSIPDRFSAQQFSDYHSELNMSSLELGDSALYFCASSPPSELEQYFGPGTRLTVT.

This clone was seen once. The chain employs TRBV11-2 and TRBJ2-3; D is perhaps TRBD1 (6 bases). The V end was cut by 6 bases, the J end by 2 bases, with 18 bases between. Looked up from germline, CDR1 is SGHAT and CDR2 is FQNNGV. The CDR3 is 16 amino acids. CDR3 amino acids: CASSYGTHTLTDTQYF. Written as DNA, the CDR3 is TGTGCCAGCAGTTACGGGACACACACTCTCACAGATACGCAGTATTTT.

This chain links TRBV7-9 with TRBJ2-1; no definite D call. V gave up 8 bases and J gave up 8 bases, with 10 bases separating them. The CDR3 runs to 11 residues. The germline gives CDR1 SEHNR, CDR2 FQNEAQ (reference sequence). The CDR3 region is CASLNGYEQFF. CDR3 in DNA: TGTGCCAGCCTTAACGGGTATGAGCAGTTCTTC.

This clone appeared a single time. The gene calls are TRBV19 and TRBJ1-3, with TRBD1 identical over 8 bases. Unmatched junction bases numbered 3, after V lost 5 bases and J lost 3 bases. Per germline, CDR1 LNHDA and CDR2 SQIVND (reference sequence). The CDR3 is made up of 14 amino acids. The CDR3 bases are TGTGCCAGTAGTGGCAGGGGGCTTGGAAACACCATATATTTT. Translation: CASSGRGLGNTIYF.

The chain recombines TRBV13 with TRBJ1-3, with 7 bases aligning to TRBD1. The germline gives CDR1 PRHDT, CDR2 FYEKMQ (reference sequence). The CDR3 is 15 amino acids. V lost 5 bases to trimming and J lost 4 bases; unmatched junction nucleotides: 8. CDR3 sequence: CASSARGSRGNTIYF. CDR3 in DNA: TGTGCCAGCAGCGCCAGGGGGTCGAGAGGAAACACCATATATTTT.

This clone was detected only a few times. V is TRBV19 and J is TRBJ1-2; tentative D call: TRBD1 (5 bases). Trimming took 8 bases from V and 8 from J, leaving 18 bases between them. Germline values: CDR1 LNHDA, CDR2 SQIVND (reference sequence). The CDR3 has 13 residues. The CDR3 here is CASRGGGYDGYTF. For the CDR3, the DNA is TGTGCCAGTCGTGGGGGGGGTTATGACGGCTACACCTTC.

In nucleotides, the CDR3 is TGTGCCAGCAGTTTATGGACAGGGGAAGGAGAGACCCAGTACTTC. This gives the protein CASSLWTGEGETQYF. V and J are TRBV6-5 and TRBJ2-5, with 9 bases that match TRBD1. Germline V gene data show CDR1 as MNHEY and CDR2 as SVGAGI. V gave up 4 bases and J gave up 4 bases; unmatched junction bases: 7. The CDR3 is 15 residues long.

This clone was picked up one time. This chain connects TRBV11-2 to TRBJ2-1; D may be TRBD1 (5 bases). CDR1 and CDR2 (germline): SGHAT, FQNNGV. CDR3 length: 14 amino acids. Trimming took 3 bases from V and 6 from J, leaving 12 bases between them. The CDR3 reads CASSLGWGGNEQFF. DNA of the CDR3: TGTGCCAGCAGCTTGGGGTGGGGCGGCAATGAGCAGTTCTTC.

The sample holds a few counts of this clone. V is TRBV28 and J is TRBJ1-6, with D unclear. This CDR3 has 15 residues. Germline assignment: CDR1 MDHEN and CDR2 SYDVKM. Between the trimmed V and J ends, which lost 6 bases and 1 base, there was a span of 10 bases. DNA for the CDR3: TGTGCCAGCAGCCTCGGGTGGTCCTATAATTCACCCCTCCACTTT. Its protein is CASSLGWSYNSPLHF.

The chain joins TRBV11-2 to TRBJ1-1; 8 bases are a match to TRBD1. Germline V gene sequence: CDR1 SGHAT, CDR2 FQNNGV. This CDR3 spans 16 amino acids. V was pared by 0 bases and J by 8 bases, with 11 bases of the junction left unmatched. In nucleotides, the CDR3 is TGTGCCAGCAGCTTAGATCTCTCAGGGGGCGAAACGGAAGCTTTCTTT. This encodes CASSLDLSGGETEAFF.

CDR3 coding DNA: TGTGCCAGCAATAAGCTAGCCGTTTACTCCTACAATGAGCAGTTCTTC. This codes for CASNKLAVYSYNEQFF. The genes are TRBV27 and TRBJ2-1, with a possible D match to TRBD2 (5 bases). Deletions cut 7 bases from V and 0 bases from J, with 16 bases between. The CDR3 is 16 amino acids. Germline-derived CDR1 and CDR2 are MNHEY and SMNVEV (reference sequence).

This sequence joins TRBV5-6 and TRBJ2-5; possible D gene TRBD1, 5 bases. Germline CDR1 is SGHDT and CDR2 is YYEEEE. This CDR3 region has 15 residues. Trimming removed 0 bases from V and 0 bases from J, with 9 bases in between. The CDR3 sequence: CASSLAQVHQETQYF. The CDR3 DNA reads as TGTGCCAGCAGCTTGGCACAGGTACACCAAGAGACCCAGTACTTC. The variable domain in full, completed from reference TRBV5-6 and TRBJ2-5, reads DAGVTQSPTHLIKTRGQQVTLRCSPKSGHDTVSWYQQALGQGPQFIFQYYEEEERQRGNFPDRFSGHQFPNYSSELNVNALLLGDSALYLCASSLAQVHQETQYFGPGTRLLVL.

This clone was detected only a few times. The rearrangement uses TRBV7-2 and TRBJ2-7, with D possibly matching TRBD1 (5 bases). Germline assignment: CDR1 SGHTA and CDR2 FQGNSA. The CDR3 spans 13 residues. Trimming left V 5 bases short and J 5 bases short, with 13 bases between. In DNA form, the CDR3 reads TGTGCCAGCAGCCCCCCAGGGAACCACGAGCAGTACTTC. This gives the protein CASSPPGNHEQYF. The full variable domain, completed using reference TRBV7-2 and TRBJ2-7, is GAGVSQSPSNKVTEKGKDVELRCDPISGHTALYWYRQSLGQGLEFLIYFQGNSAPDKSGLPSDRFSAERTGGSVSTLTIQRTQQEDSAVYLCASSPPGNHEQYFGPGTRLTVT.

J is TRBJ2-2 and V is TRBV30; possible D gene TRBD2, 6 bases. V lost 0 bases, J lost 7 bases, and 12 bases lay in between. In germline, CDR1 is GTSNPN, CDR2 SVGIG (reference sequence). The CDR3 sequence is 14 residues long. This chain's CDR3 is CAWSVAGGDGELFF. The DNA for the CDR3 is TGTGCCTGGAGTGTGGCCGGAGGGGACGGGGAGCTGTTTTTT.

This clone was seen only once. The genes are TRBV2 and TRBJ2-2; D not certain. The CDR3 is made up of 14 amino acids. The germline V gene encodes CDR1 SNHLY and CDR2 FYNNEI. The ends were cut back, 7 bases at V and 0 bases at J, with 9 bases in the middle. The CDR3 loop is CASTDLANTGELFF. Written as DNA, the CDR3 is TGTGCCAGCACAGATCTAGCGAACACCGGGGAGCTGTTTTTT.

A single count supports this clone. This rearrangement joins TRBV19 to TRBJ2-7; 7 positions match TRBD1. J lost 3 bases, V lost 5 bases, and 4 bases had no gene match. Germline V gene lookup returns CDR1 LNHDA and CDR2 SQIVND (reference sequence). The CDR3 spans 13 residues. CDR3 nucleotides: TGTGCCAGTAGTGACCGACAGGGCTACGAGCAGTACTTC. Translated: CASSDRQGYEQYF.

The chain uses TRBV2 and TRBJ1-6, with D hard to call. Trimming took 6 bases from V and 0 from J, leaving 9 bases between them. Germline values: CDR1 SNHLY, CDR2 FYNNEI. This CDR3 region has 15 residues. The CDR3 loop reads CASRLDSSYNSPLHF. The CDR3 DNA is TGTGCCAGCAGACTAGATAGCTCCTATAATTCACCCCTCCACTTT.

This clone was observed a single time. This sequence joins TRBV9 and TRBJ2-7, with 8 bases aligning to TRBD2. This CDR3 has 15 amino acids. After removal of 4 bases from V and 2 bases from J, the junction contained 8 bases not matched to a gene. The germline V gene encodes CDR1 SGDLS and CDR2 YYNGEE. As DNA, the CDR3 is TGTGCCAGCAGCCTCGGAGCGGGGGATACCTACGAGCAGTACTTC. It specifies CASSLGAGDTYEQYF.

The chain couples TRBV15 to TRBJ1-1, with TRBD1 matching 8 bases. The CDR3 covers 14 residues. Trimming took 6 bases from V and 0 from J; bases not matched to a gene: 3. Germline V CDR1 and CDR2: LNHNV, YYDKDF (reference sequence). Here the CDR3 DNA reads TGTGCCACCAGTCCAGGGGGCCTGAACACTGAAGCTTTCTTT. It specifies CATSPGGLNTEAFF.

The V gene is TRBV5-1, the J gene TRBJ1-2, with D perhaps matching TRBD1 (6 bases). Germline V gene lookup returns CDR1 SGHRS and CDR2 YFSETQ. V was shortened by 3 bases and J by 2 bases, with 8 bases between the two germline ends. CDR3 length: 13 amino acids. CDR3 loop: CASSYDRNYGYTF. CDR3 in DNA: TGCGCCAGCAGCTACGACAGGAACTATGGCTACACCTTC.

V and J are TRBV19 and TRBJ1-3; D is uncertain. This CDR3 comprises 19 residues. Trimming pared 3 bases from V and 2 bases from J, leaving 23 bases between. CDR1 is LNHDA, CDR2 SQIVND, per germline (reference sequence). In nucleotides, the CDR3 is TGTGCCAGTAGTATGTTTGGAGGGATCTCCACCTCCGCTGGAAACACCATATATTTT. It is translated as CASSMFGGISTSAGNTIYF.

This clone was observed a few times. The J gene is TRBJ2-1, the V gene TRBV27; D remains unclear. The ends were cut back, 2 bases at V and 10 bases at J, with 12 bases in the middle. The V gene's germline CDR1 is MNHEY and CDR2 SMNVEV (reference sequence). This CDR3 contains 13 residues. The CDR3 bases are TGTGCCAGCAGTTTAACCACTCTGCGAGAGCAGTTCTTC. It encodes CASSLTTLREQFF.